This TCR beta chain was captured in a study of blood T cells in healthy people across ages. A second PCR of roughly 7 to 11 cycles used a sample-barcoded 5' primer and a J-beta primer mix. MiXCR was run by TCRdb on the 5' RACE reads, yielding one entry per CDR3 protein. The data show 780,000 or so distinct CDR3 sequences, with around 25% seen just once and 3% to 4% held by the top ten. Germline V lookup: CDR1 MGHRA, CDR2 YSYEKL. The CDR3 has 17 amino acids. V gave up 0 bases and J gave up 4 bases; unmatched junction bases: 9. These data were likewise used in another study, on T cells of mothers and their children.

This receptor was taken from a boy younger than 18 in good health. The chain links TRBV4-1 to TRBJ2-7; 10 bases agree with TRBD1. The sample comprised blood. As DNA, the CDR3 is TGCGCCAGCAGCCAAGATTCCGGACAGGGGGTGGTATACGAGCAGTACTTC. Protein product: CASSQDSGQGVVYEQYF.